The 21 T cell receptor beta chains below all came from one sample that was sequenced in a study of T cell responses to AZD1222 COVID-19 vaccine. Sequenced by immunoSEQ multiplex PCR; TCRdb stores in-frame clones only, minus some. The top ten clones hold roughly 2.5% of a sample with more than 85,000 clones, 70% to 90% of them seen once. Sequenced here: peripheral blood, sampled on day 0 of AZD1222 vaccination. Source of these receptors: an adult in good health.

The chain links TRBV12-5 to TRBJ1-6; 7 bases agree with TRBD1. CDR1 is LGHNT, CDR2 FRNRAP, per germline. Losses at the gene ends were 6 bases for V and 5 bases for J; bases not matched to a gene: 7. CDR3 length: 15 amino acids. The CDR3 nucleotides read TGTGCTAGTGGCCGAGGGGGCCCCGATAATTCACCCCTCCACTTT. This encodes CASGRGGPDNSPLHF.

The V gene is TRBV19, the J gene TRBJ2-1, with D possibly being TRBD1 (6 bases). The CDR3 contains 16 residues. V lost 4 bases and J lost 4, with 17 bases in between. Germline V gene sequence: CDR1 LNHDA, CDR2 SQIVND (reference sequence). The CDR3 reads CASSNQLIGGYNEQFF. Here the CDR3 DNA reads TGTGCCAGTAGTAATCAATTAATAGGGGGATACAATGAGCAGTTCTTC.

This clone was seen once. V gene TRBV5-8 combines with J gene TRBJ1-5, with 8 bases aligning to TRBD1. Germline CDR1 is SGHTS and CDR2 is YDEGEE. The CDR3 has 15 amino acids. The V gene end was trimmed by 2 bases and the J gene end by 6 bases; junction bases not matched to a gene: 7. CDR3 sequence (DNA): TGTGCCAGCAGCTTCGGGGCAGGGGGCGGTCAGCCCCAGCATTTT. Translated: CASSFGAGGGQPQHF.

The rearrangement links TRBV12-3 or TRBV12-4 to TRBJ2-1, with unresolved D. The CDR3 sequence is 12 residues long. The germline V and J ends were trimmed by 3 bases and 9 bases, with 9 bases remaining between them. This chain's CDR3 is CASSLKYGEQFF. The CDR3 bases are TGTGCCAGCAGTTTGAAGTACGGTGAGCAGTTCTTC.

V gene TRBV3-1 (or the pseudogene TRBV3-2) combines with J gene TRBJ1-2; D unresolved. V lost 4 bases, J lost 1 base, and 7 bases lay in between. CDR1 and CDR2 from the germline V gene are LGHDT and YNNKEL (reference sequence). There are 13 residues in the CDR3. As DNA, the CDR3 is TGTGCCAGCAGCCCTGGGATTAACTATGGCTACACCTTC. Its translation is CASSPGINYGYTF.

This clone was detected only a few times. The rearrangement uses TRBV7-8 and TRBJ2-1, with TRBD2 matching over 10 bases. The CDR3 length is 15 residues. V lost 2 bases and J lost 4; bases outside the gene matches: 2. CDR1 is SGHVS, CDR2 FQNEAQ, per germline. The CDR3 DNA is TGTGCCAGCAGCTTAACTAGCGGGGATTACAATGAGCAGTTCTTC. This codes for CASSLTSGDYNEQFF.

V usage is TRBV28 and J usage is TRBJ1-5, with 7 bases lining up with TRBD1. This CDR3 has 16 residues. The junction had 11 bases not matched to a gene; V was cut back by 4 bases and J by 5 bases. CDR1 MDHEN and CDR2 SYDVKM come from the germline V gene. The CDR3 region is CASSSGGRAGDQPQHF. The CDR3 region has the DNA TGTGCCAGCAGTTCAGGGGGTCGAGCCGGGGATCAGCCCCAGCATTTT. The complete variable domain, with remaining parts taken from reference TRBV28 and TRBJ1-5, reads DVKVTQSSRYLVKRTGEKVFLECVQDMDHENMFWYRQDPGLGLRLIYFSYDVKMKEKGDIPEGYSVSREKKERFSLILESASTNQTSMYLCASSSGGRAGDQPQHFGDGTRLSIL.

The V call is TRBV27, the J call TRBJ2-3; unclear D gene. Trimming cost V 3 bases and J 2 bases, with 9 bases left between them. This CDR3 is 14 amino acids long. Germline-derived CDR1 and CDR2 are MNHEY and SMNVEV (reference sequence). The CDR3 here is CASSFNGYTDTQYF. CDR3 bases: TGTGCCAGCAGTTTCAACGGCTACACAGATACGCAGTATTTT.

This chain joins TRBV10-3 and TRBJ1-1; tentative D call: TRBD1 (6 bases). V lost 2 bases to trimming and J lost 0 bases, with 13 bases between them. Looked up from germline, CDR1 is ENHRY and CDR2 is SYGVKD. The CDR3 totals 16 residues. Here the CDR3 reads CAISEPMGAMNTEAFF. In nucleotides, the CDR3 is TGTGCCATCAGTGAGCCCATGGGGGCCATGAACACTGAAGCTTTCTTT.

V usage is TRBV7-2 and J usage is TRBJ2-2, with TRBD1 identical over 7 bases. This CDR3 spans 16 amino acids. V shed 3 bases, J shed 2 bases, and the junction held 6 bases outside the gene matches. The V gene's germline CDR1 is SGHTA and CDR2 FQGNSA. Written as DNA, the CDR3 is TGTGCCAGCAGCTTTAGGACAGGTGCCAACACCGGGGAGCTGTTTTTT. As protein: CASSFRTGANTGELFF.

The chain couples TRBV2 to TRBJ2-7; 7 nucleotides match TRBD1. The germline V gene encodes CDR1 SNHLY and CDR2 FYNNEI. After removal of 8 bases from V and 0 bases from J, the junction contained 4 bases not matched to a gene. This CDR3 spans 13 amino acids. CDR3 bases: TGTGCCAGCTGCCGGGACAGCTCCTACGAGCAGTACTTC. It yields the protein CASCRDSSYEQYF. Combining the CDR3 with reference TRBV2 and TRBJ2-7 gives the whole variable domain EPEVTQTPSHQVTQMGQEVILRCVPISNHLYFYWYRQILGQKVEFLVSFYNNEISEKSEIFDDQFSVERPDGSNFTLKIRSTKLEDSAMYFCASCRDSSYEQYFGPGTRLTVT.

The V call is TRBV6-7, the J call TRBJ1-1; the match to TRBD1 covers 8 bases. TRBV6-7 is recorded as an ORF, its role being uncertain. CDR3 length equals 17 residues. V gave up 4 bases and J gave up 1 base; unmatched junction bases: 11. The DNA for the CDR3 is TGTGCCAGCAGTTGCCTAGAGCCCGGGACAGGGAACACTGAAGCTTTCTTT. Translated, it gives CASSCLEPGTGNTEAFF.

The rearrangement joins TRBV7-9 to TRBJ2-1, with D possibly TRBD2 on 5 matching bases. V was clipped by 1 base and J by 9 bases, with 16 bases between them. Germline V CDR1 and CDR2: SEHNR, FQNEAQ (reference sequence). The CDR3 consists of 15 residues. The CDR3 is CASSLVEGAGTEQFF. CDR3 sequence (DNA): TGTGCCAGCAGCTTAGTAGAGGGCGCAGGCACTGAGCAGTTCTTC.

This clone showed up just a few times. The DNA of the CDR3 is TGTGCCAGTAGCCCACCGGGACTAACTACCTACGAGCAGTACTTC. Its translation: CASSPPGLTTYEQYF. The chain joins TRBV19 to TRBJ2-7; TRBD2 matches 7 bases. V gave up 6 bases and J gave up 2 bases; unmatched junction bases: 10. This CDR3 spans 15 amino acids. Germline V gives CDR1 LNHDA, CDR2 SQIVND (reference sequence).

The chain employs TRBV9 and TRBJ1-2; a possible D gene is TRBD1 (6 bases). Germline assignment: CDR1 SGDLS and CDR2 YYNGEE. The germline V and J ends were trimmed by 3 bases and 9 bases, with 18 bases remaining between them. The CDR3 has 14 residues. The DNA for the CDR3 is TGTGCCAGCAGCGGATCGACAGGCGCGTGGAGCTACACCTTC. This encodes CASSGSTGAWSYTF.

The chain is built from TRBV27 and TRBJ1-4, with TRBD1 matching over 7 bases. V was clipped by 6 bases and J by 5 bases; unmatched bases: 3. Germline CDR1 is MNHEY and CDR2 is SMNVEV (reference sequence). CDR3 size: 13 residues. Here the CDR3 reads CASSTDRNEKLFF. CDR3 coding DNA: TGTGCCAGCAGCACGGACAGGAATGAAAAACTGTTTTTT. Supplemented by reference TRBV27 and TRBJ1-4, the full variable domain reads EAQVTQNPRYLITVTGKKLTVTCSQNMNHEYMSWYRQDPGLGLRQIYYSMNVEVTDKGDVPEGYKVSRKEKRNFPLILESPSPNQTSLYFCASSTDRNEKLFFGSGTQLSVL.

This clone was observed once. The V call is TRBV10-3, the J call TRBJ2-1, with 8 positions matching TRBD1. Germline V CDR1 and CDR2: ENHRY, SYGVKD. CDR3 size: 15 residues. Unmatched junction bases numbered 6, after V lost 4 bases and J lost 4 bases. Written as DNA, the CDR3 is TGTGCCATCAGTGTTAATGGACAGGGTTACAATGAGCAGTTCTTC. This sequence encodes CAISVNGQGYNEQFF.

This clone was found once. This sequence joins TRBV6-1 and TRBJ2-6; D not certain. The germline CDR1 and CDR2 sequences are MNHNS and SASEGT. The V end lost 0 bases, the J end lost 1 base, and 7 bases lay between the germline ends. CDR3 size: 16 residues. In DNA form, the CDR3 reads TGTGCCAGCAGTGAAGCTGCAGGATCTGGGGCCAACGTCCTGACTTTC. Protein: CASSEAAGSGANVLTF.

V gene TRBV7-2 combines with J gene TRBJ1-5; D is perhaps TRBD1 (6 bases). Germline V CDR1 and CDR2: SGHTA, FQGNSA. The CDR3 has 14 residues. V was trimmed by 5 bases and J by 4 bases, leaving 12 bases between them. In DNA form, the CDR3 reads TGTGCCAGCAGCACCGGACAGCTTAATCAGCCCCAGCATTTT. Translated, it gives CASSTGQLNQPQHF.

The V and J genes are TRBV5-1 and TRBJ1-4; 8 positions agree with TRBD1. Trimming cost V 4 bases and J 8 bases; bases outside gene matches: 10. The germline V gene has CDR1 SGHRS and CDR2 YFSETQ. This CDR3 comprises 15 residues. The CDR3 region is CASSETGTGGEKLFF. The DNA of the CDR3 is TGCGCCAGCAGCGAAACCGGGACAGGTGGCGAAAAACTGTTTTTT.

The J gene is TRBJ2-7, the V gene TRBV25-1; D possibly corresponds to TRBD1 (6 bases). V was shortened by 1 base and J by 5 bases, with 15 bases between the two germline ends. Germline V gene sequence: CDR1 MGHDK, CDR2 SYGVNS. This CDR3 has 15 amino acids. In DNA, the CDR3 is TGTGCCAGCAGTGAATGGGACAACCAACCCCACGAGCAGTACTTC. As protein: CASSEWDNQPHEQYF.